This T cell receptor (beta chain) was found in a study of early T cells in non-severe SARS-CoV-2 infection. Across the study: Unpaired chains resulted from sequencing bulk RNA of unsorted whole blood. The study, taken as a whole, reports: VDJdb matches were skewed toward anti-spike CD8 T cell responses.

There are many counts of this clonotype. Its antigen is undetermined. Attachment of unique molecular identifiers to individual cDNA molecules was performed. MiXCR, applied by TCRdb to the 5' RACE reads, yields one record per CDR3 protein. This table holds 40,000 or so distinct CDR3 sequences, roughly 6% found once. The receptor comes from an adult who was a healthcare worker with PCR-confirmed SARS-CoV-2 infection or an uninfected control (not recorded which). Sequenced material: whole blood, taken at baseline.

CDR3 sequence: CASSITGFQSPLHF. The CDR3 bases are TGTGCCAGCAGTATTACAGGGTTTCAATCACCCCTCCACTTT. The chain couples TRBV7-2 to TRBJ1-6; perhaps TRBD1 as D (6 bases). The germline V gene has CDR1 SGHTA and CDR2 FQGNSA. The CDR3 length is 14 residues. Between the trimmed V and J ends, which lost 6 bases and 10 bases, there was a span of 16 bases.